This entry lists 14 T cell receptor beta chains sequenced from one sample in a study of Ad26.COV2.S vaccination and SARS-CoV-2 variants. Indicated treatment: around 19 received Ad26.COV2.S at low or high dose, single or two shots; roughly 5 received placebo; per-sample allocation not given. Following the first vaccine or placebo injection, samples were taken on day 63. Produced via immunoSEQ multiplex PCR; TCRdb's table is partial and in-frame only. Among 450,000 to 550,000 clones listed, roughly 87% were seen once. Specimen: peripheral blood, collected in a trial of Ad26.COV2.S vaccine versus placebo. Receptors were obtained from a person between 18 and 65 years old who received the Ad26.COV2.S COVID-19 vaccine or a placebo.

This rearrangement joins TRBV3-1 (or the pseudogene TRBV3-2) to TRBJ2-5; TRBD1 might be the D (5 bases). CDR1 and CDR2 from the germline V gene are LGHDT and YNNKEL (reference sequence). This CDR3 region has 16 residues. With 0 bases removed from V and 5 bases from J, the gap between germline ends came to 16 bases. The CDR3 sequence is CASSQDRGSNGETQYF. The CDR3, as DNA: TGTGCCAGCAGCCAAGATAGGGGCAGTAACGGGGAGACCCAGTACTTC.

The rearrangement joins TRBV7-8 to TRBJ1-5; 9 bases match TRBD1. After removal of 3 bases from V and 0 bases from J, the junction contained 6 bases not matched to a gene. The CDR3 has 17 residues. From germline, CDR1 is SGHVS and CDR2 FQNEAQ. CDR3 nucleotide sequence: TGTGCCAGCAGCTTGGGACAGGGACTACATAGCAATCAGCCCCAGCATTTT. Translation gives CASSLGQGLHSNQPQHF.

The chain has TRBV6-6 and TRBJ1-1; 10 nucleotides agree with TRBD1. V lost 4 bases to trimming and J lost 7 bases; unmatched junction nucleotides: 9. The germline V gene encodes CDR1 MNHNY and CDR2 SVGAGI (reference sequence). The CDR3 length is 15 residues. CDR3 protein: CASSSLTGGGGEAFF. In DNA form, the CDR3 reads TGTGCCAGCAGTTCCCTGACAGGGGGCGGCGGTGAAGCTTTCTTT.

The CDR3 loop is CASSPTGFQETQYF. The CDR3 nucleotides read TGTGCCAGCTCACCAACGGGATTCCAAGAGACCCAGTACTTC. The rearrangement links TRBV18 to TRBJ2-5, with D possibly TRBD2 on 5 matching bases. This CDR3 region has 14 residues. Germline values: CDR1 KGHSH, CDR2 LQKENI. The V end lost 2 bases, the J end lost 1 base, and 8 bases lay between the germline ends.

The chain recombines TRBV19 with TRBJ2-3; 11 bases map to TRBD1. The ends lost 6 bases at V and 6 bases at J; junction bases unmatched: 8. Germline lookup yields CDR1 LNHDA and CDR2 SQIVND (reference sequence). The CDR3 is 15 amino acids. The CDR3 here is CASSRLDRGPDTQYF. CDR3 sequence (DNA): TGTGCCAGTAGCCGTTTGGACAGGGGGCCGGATACGCAGTATTTT.

CDR3 sequence reads: CASSRDSLQGEQFF. CDR3 nucleotide sequence: TGCGCCAGCAGCCGGGACAGCCTACAGGGTGAGCAGTTCTTC. This chain joins TRBV10-1 and TRBJ2-1; 7 nucleotides agree with TRBD1. The germline CDR1 and CDR2 sequences are WNHNN and SYGVQD (reference sequence). CDR3 length: 14 residues. The J segment lost 9 bases and the V segment lost 6 bases, leaving 11 bases of the junction unmatched.

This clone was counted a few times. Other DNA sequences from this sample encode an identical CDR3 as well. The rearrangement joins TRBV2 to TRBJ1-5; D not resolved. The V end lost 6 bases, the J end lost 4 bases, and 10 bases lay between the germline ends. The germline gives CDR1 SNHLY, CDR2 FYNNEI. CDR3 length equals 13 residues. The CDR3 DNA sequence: TGTGCCAGCAGGGCTGGGGAAAATCAGCCCCAGCATTTT. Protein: CASRAGENQPQHF.

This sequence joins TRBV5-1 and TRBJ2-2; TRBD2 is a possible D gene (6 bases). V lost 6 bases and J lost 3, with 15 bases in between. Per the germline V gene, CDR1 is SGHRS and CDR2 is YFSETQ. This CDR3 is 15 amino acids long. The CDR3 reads CASTPVAVDTGELFF. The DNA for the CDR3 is TGCGCCAGCACCCCGGTAGCGGTAGACACCGGGGAGCTGTTTTTT. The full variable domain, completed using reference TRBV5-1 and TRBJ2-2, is KAGVTQTPRYLIKTRGQQVTLSCSPISGHRSVSWYQQTPGQGLQFLFEYFSETQRNKGNFPGRFSGRQFSNSRSEMNVSTLELGDSALYLCASTPVAVDTGELFFGEGSRLTVL.

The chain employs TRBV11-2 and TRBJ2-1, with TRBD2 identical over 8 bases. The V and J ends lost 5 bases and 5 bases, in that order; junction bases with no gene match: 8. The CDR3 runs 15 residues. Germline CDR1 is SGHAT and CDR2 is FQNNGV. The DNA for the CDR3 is TGTGCCAGCAGCCCGGGGGGGGGATCTCACAATGAGCAGTTCTTC. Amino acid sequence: CASSPGGGSHNEQFF. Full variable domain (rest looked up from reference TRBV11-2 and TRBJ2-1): EAGVAQSPRYKIIEKRQSVAFWCNPISGHATLYWYQQILGQGPKLLIQFQNNGVVDDSQLPKDRFSAERLKGVDSTLKIQPAKLEDSAVYLCASSPGGGSHNEQFFGPGTRLTVL.

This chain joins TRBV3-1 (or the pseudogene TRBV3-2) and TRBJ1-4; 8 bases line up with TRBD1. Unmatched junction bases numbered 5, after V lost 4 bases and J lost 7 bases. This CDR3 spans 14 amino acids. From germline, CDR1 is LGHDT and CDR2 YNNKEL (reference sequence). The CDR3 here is CASSLRGQGEKLFF. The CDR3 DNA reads TGTGCCAGCAGCCTCAGGGGGCAAGGTGAAAAACTGTTTTTT.

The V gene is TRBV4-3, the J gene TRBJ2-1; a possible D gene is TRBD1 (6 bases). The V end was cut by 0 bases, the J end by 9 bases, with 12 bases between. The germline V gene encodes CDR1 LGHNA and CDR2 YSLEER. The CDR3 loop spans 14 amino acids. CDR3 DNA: TGCGCCAGCAGCCAAGATTTCAGGGGCGGTGAGCAGTTCTTC. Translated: CASSQDFRGGEQFF.

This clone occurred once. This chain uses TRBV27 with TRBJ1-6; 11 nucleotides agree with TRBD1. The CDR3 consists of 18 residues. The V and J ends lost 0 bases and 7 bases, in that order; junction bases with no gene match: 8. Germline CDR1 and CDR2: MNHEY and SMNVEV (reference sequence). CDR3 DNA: TGTGCCAGCAGTTTATCTTCTCCGGACAGGGGGCTAAATTCACCCCTCCACTTT. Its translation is CASSLSSPDRGLNSPLHF.

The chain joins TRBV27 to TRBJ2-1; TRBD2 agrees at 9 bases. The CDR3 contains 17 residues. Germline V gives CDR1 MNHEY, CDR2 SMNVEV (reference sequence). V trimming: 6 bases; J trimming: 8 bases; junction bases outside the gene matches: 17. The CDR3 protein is CASSRSDSWREGDEQFF. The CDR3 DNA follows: TGTGCCAGCAGCCGCTCAGACTCATGGCGGGAGGGGGATGAGCAGTTCTTC.

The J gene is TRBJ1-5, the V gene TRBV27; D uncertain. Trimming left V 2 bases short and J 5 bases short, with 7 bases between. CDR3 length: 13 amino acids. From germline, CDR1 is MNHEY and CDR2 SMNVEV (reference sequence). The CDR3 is CASSLKEYQPQHF. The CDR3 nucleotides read TGTGCCAGCAGTTTAAAAGAGTATCAGCCCCAGCATTTT.